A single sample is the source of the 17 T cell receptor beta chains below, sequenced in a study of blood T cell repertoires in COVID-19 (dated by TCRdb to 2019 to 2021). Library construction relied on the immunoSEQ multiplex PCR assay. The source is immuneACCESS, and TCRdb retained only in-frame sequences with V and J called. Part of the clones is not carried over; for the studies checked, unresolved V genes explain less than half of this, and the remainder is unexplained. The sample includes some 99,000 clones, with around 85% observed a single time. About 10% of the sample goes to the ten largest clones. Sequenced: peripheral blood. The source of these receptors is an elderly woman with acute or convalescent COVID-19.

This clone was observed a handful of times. CDR3 bases: TGTGCCAGCAGTTACTTCGCCCGGCAGGGATCACCCCTCCACTTT. The encoded protein is CASSYFARQGSPLHF. The chain has TRBV6-2 or TRBV6-3 and TRBJ1-6, with TRBD1 as a possible D gene (5 bases). Deletions cut 1 base from V and 10 bases from J, with 14 bases between. Germline V gene lookup returns CDR1 MNHEY and CDR2 SVGEGT. The CDR3 consists of 15 residues.

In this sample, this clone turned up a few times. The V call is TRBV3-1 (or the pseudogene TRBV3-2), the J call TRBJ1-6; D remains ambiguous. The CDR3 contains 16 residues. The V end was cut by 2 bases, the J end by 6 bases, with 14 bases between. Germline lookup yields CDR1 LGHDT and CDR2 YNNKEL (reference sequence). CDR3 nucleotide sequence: TGTGCCAGCAGCCAAAGAACCAGGTCGGCTAATTCACCCCTCCACTTT. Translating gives CASSQRTRSANSPLHF.

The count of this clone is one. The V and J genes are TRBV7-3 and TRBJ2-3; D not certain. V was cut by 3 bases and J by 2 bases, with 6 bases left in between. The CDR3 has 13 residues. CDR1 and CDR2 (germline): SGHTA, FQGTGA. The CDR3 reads CASSLGYTDTQYF. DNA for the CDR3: TGTGCCAGCAGCTTGGGCTACACAGATACGCAGTATTTT.

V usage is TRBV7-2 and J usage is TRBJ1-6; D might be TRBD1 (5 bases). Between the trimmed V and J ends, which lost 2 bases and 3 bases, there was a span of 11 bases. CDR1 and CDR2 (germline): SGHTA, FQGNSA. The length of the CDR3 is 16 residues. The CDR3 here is CASSLREGLYNSPLHF. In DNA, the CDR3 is TGTGCCAGCAGCTTAAGGGAGGGACTCTATAATTCACCCCTCCACTTT.

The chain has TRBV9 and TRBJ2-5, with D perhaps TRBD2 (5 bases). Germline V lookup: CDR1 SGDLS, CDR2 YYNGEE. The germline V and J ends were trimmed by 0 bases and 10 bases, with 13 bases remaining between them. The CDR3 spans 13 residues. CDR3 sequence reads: CASSVALVGSQYF. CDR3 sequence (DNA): TGTGCCAGCAGCGTAGCTTTGGTGGGGAGCCAGTACTTC.

In nucleotides, the CDR3 is TGTGCCAGCAGTGTTCCTCGGACAGGGAGAAGTGAAGCTTTCTTT. It codes for CASSVPRTGRSEAFF. This chain links TRBV6-2 or TRBV6-3 with TRBJ1-1, with 8 nucleotides matching TRBD1. CDR1 and CDR2 (germline): MNHEY, SVGEGT. This CDR3 has 15 amino acids. Trimming cost V 5 bases and J 7 bases; bases outside gene matches: 12.

This chain's CDR3 is CASSAPRGQFTEAFF. CDR3 sequence (DNA): TGTGCCAGCAGCGCCCCCCGGGGTCAATTCACTGAAGCTTTCTTT. The chain recombines TRBV28 with TRBJ1-1; D is unclear. The CDR3 consists of 15 residues. In germline, CDR1 is MDHEN, CDR2 SYDVKM. The ends were cut back, 6 bases at V and 4 bases at J, with 18 bases in the middle.

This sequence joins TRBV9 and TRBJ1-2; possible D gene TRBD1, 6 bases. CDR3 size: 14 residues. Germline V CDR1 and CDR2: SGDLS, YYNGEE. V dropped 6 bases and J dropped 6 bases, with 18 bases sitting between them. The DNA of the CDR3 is TGTGCCAGCACCATAGGGGGGGAAGGGGATGGCTACACCTTC. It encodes CASTIGGEGDGYTF.

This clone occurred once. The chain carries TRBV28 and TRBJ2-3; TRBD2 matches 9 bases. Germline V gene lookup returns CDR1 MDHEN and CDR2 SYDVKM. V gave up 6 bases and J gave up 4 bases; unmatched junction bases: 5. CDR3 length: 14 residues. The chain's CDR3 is CASRSGGRSDTQYF. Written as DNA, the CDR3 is TGTGCCAGCAGAAGCGGGGGGCGATCAGATACGCAGTATTTT.

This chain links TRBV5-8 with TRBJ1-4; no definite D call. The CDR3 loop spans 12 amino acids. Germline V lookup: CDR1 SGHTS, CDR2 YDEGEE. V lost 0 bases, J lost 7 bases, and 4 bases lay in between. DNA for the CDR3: TGTGCCAGCAGCTTGGACGGTGAAAAACTGTTTTTT. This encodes CASSLDGEKLFF.

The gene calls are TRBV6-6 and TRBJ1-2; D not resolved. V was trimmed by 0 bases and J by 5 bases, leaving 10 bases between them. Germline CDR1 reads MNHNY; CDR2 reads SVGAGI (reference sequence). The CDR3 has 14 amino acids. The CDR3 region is CASSYSSTEYGYTF. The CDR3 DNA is TGTGCCAGCAGTTACTCGAGCACGGAGTATGGCTACACCTTC.

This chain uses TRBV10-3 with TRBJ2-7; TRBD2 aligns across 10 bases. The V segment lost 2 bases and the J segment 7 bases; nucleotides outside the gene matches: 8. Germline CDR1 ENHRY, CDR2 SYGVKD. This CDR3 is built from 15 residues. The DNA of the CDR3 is TGTGCCATCAGTGAGGCTAGCGGGGGCCTGGGGGAGCAGTACTTC. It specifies CAISEASGGLGEQYF.

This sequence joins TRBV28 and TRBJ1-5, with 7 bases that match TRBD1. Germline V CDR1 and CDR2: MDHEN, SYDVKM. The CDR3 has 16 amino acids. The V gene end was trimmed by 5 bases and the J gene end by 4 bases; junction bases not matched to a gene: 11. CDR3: CASSSRDRPRNQPQHF. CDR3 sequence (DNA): TGTGCCAGCAGTAGCCGGGACAGACCGCGGAATCAGCCCCAGCATTTT.

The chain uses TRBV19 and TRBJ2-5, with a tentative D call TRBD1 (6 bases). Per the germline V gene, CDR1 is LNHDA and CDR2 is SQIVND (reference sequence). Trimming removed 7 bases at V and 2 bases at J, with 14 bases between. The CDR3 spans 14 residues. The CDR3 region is CASNSQGPQETQYF. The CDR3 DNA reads TGTGCCAGTAACTCCCAGGGGCCTCAAGAGACCCAGTACTTC.

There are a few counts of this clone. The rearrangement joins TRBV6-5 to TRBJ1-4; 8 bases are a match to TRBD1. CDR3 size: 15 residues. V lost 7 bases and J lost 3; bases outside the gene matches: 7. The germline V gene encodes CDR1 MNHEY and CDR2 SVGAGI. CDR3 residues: CASTRTGTANEKLFF. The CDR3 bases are TGTGCCAGCACCCGGACAGGGACGGCTAATGAAAAACTGTTTTTT.

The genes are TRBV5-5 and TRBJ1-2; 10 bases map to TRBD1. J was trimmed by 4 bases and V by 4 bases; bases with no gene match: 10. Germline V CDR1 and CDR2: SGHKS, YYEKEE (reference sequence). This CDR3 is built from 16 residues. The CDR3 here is CASSLDRGSGGYGYTF. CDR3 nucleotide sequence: TGTGCCAGCAGCCTGGACAGGGGGTCCGGGGGCTATGGCTACACCTTC.

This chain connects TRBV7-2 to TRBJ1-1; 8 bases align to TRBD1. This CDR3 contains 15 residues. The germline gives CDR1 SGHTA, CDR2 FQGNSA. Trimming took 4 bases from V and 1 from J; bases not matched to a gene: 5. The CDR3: CASSSGQAANTEAFF. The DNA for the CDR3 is TGTGCCAGCAGCTCGGGACAGGCGGCGAACACTGAAGCTTTCTTT.